These 8 T cell receptor beta chains were sequenced from one sample in a study of blood T cell repertoires in COVID-19 (dated by TCRdb to 2019 to 2021). Receptor libraries were prepared by the immunoSEQ multiplex PCR assay. TCRdb provides this immuneACCESS table in a form limited to in-frame rearrangements. Some clones are lacking; in checked studies, under half of them reflect an unresolved V gene, and why the rest are absent is not known. The sample contains 200,000 to 250,000 clones, around 80% of them found a single time. The top ten clonotypes cover about a sixth of the sample. Sequenced sample: peripheral blood. The receptors stem from a woman older than 75 with active or convalescent COVID-19.

The chain has TRBV28 and TRBJ2-4, with D perhaps matching TRBD2 (6 bases). The V gene's germline CDR1 is MDHEN and CDR2 SYDVKM. V lost 5 bases and J 3 bases, leaving 17 bases between the germline ends. The CDR3 has 16 amino acids. CDR3 in DNA: TGTGCCAGCAGTACAAGCCCTAGCGCATTCAAAAACATTCAGTACTTC. Protein product: CASSTSPSAFKNIQYF.

The genes are TRBV6-6 and TRBJ1-3; the D is unclear. Trimming removed 3 bases at V and 0 bases at J, with 9 bases between. CDR1 is MNHNY, CDR2 SVGAGI, per germline (reference sequence). The CDR3 is made up of 15 amino acids. The CDR3 DNA reads as TGTGCCAGCAGTTATACCGCTAACTCTGGAAACACCATATATTTT. It yields the protein CASSYTANSGNTIYF.

The CDR3 region has the DNA TGTGCCAGCCTTAGCGGGGGGGGGCAAGGAGAGCAGTTCTTC. Residues: CASLSGGGQGEQFF. The chain links TRBV28 to TRBJ2-1, with TRBD2 matching over 11 bases. CDR1 and CDR2 (germline): MDHEN, SYDVKM. This CDR3 region has 14 residues. V shed 8 bases, J shed 10 bases, and the junction held 10 bases outside the gene matches. Complete variable domain (other parts from reference TRBV28 and TRBJ2-1): DVKVTQSSRYLVKRTGEKVFLECVQDMDHENMFWYRQDPGLGLRLIYFSYDVKMKEKGDIPEGYSVSREKKERFSLILESASTNQTSMYLCASLSGGGQGEQFFGPGTRLTVL.

The chain joins TRBV11-3 to TRBJ2-3, with 9 bases matching TRBD2. Per germline, CDR1 SGHNT and CDR2 YENEEA. The junction had 11 bases not matched to a gene; V was cut back by 4 bases and J by 9 bases. The CDR3 is made up of 15 amino acids. CDR3 amino acids: CASSSGTSQPPTQYF. CDR3 sequence (DNA): TGTGCCAGCAGCTCTGGGACTAGCCAACCACCCACGCAGTATTTT.

CDR3 sequence (DNA): TGTGCCAGCAGACCAGTTTCGGGGGCCAACGTCCTGACTTTC. This sequence encodes CASRPVSGANVLTF. This rearrangement joins TRBV28 to TRBJ2-6; D not resolved. CDR3 length: 14 amino acids. Germline V lookup: CDR1 MDHEN, CDR2 SYDVKM. V lost 6 bases and J 4 bases, leaving 10 bases between the germline ends.

This chain joins TRBV15 and TRBJ2-7, with a possible D match to TRBD1 (5 bases). This CDR3 spans 17 amino acids. Germline loops: CDR1 LNHNV, CDR2 YYDKDF (reference sequence). The germline V and J ends were trimmed by 4 bases and 0 bases, with 19 bases remaining between them. The DNA of the CDR3 is TGTGCCACCAGCACCCGGGTGGGGCAGTCCCGCTCCTACGAGCAGTACTTC. It encodes CATSTRVGQSRSYEQYF. Looking up the rest from reference TRBV15 and TRBJ2-7 gives the full variable domain: DAMVIQNPRYQVTQFGKPVTLSCSQTLNHNVMYWYQQKSSQAPKLLFHYYDKDFNNEADTPDNFQSRRPNTSFCFLDIRSPGLGDTAMYLCATSTRVGQSRSYEQYFGPGTRLTVT.

This clone turned up a few times. The J gene is TRBJ1-4, the V gene TRBV3-1 (or the pseudogene TRBV3-2), with TRBD1 identical over 8 bases. V lost 1 base to trimming and J lost 3 bases; unmatched junction nucleotides: 4. Germline values: CDR1 LGHDT, CDR2 YNNKEL (reference sequence). The CDR3 is 16 amino acids. CDR3 region: CASSQAGTGPNEKLFF. CDR3 nucleotides: TGTGCCAGCAGCCAAGCGGGGACAGGCCCTAATGAAAAACTGTTTTTT.

The chain is built from TRBV7-2 and TRBJ2-2; no firm D call. This CDR3 spans 15 amino acids. CDR1 and CDR2 from the germline V gene are SGHTA and FQGNSA. Between the trimmed V and J ends, which lost 2 bases and 2 bases, there was a span of 9 bases. CDR3 protein: CASSLYSINTGELFF. CDR3 sequence (DNA): TGTGCCAGCAGCTTATACAGCATTAACACCGGGGAGCTGTTTTTT.